The T cell receptor (beta chain) under discussion was sequenced for a study of blood T cells in healthy people across ages. The second PCR ran about 6 to 12 cycles with a sample-barcoded 5' primer and J-beta primers. Every cDNA molecule carried a tag from a template-switch adaptor bearing 12 random nucleotides. Any given sample supplied a minimum of 2.5 million CDR3-containing paired-end reads. MiXCR, applied by TCRdb to the 5' RACE reads, yields one record per CDR3 protein. The table has approximately 900,000 distinct CDR3 sequences, 29% seen once; the top ten hold roughly 10%. Germline V gives CDR1 KGHSH, CDR2 LQKENI. The CDR3 is made up of 16 amino acids. V shed 2 bases and J 2 bases; nucleotides not matched to a gene: 5. The sample also formed part of further work on T cells of mothers and their children. From that study: Related pairs of mothers and children showed slightly higher, non-significant overlap versus unrelated pairs. No persistent microchimeric T cell clones were detected.

Sequencing was performed on blood. The chain employs TRBV18 and TRBJ1-5, with 8 bases lining up with TRBD1. The clonotype originates from a woman aged 40 to 50 in good health. CDR3 residues: CASSPTDRGGNQPQHF. The CDR3 region has the DNA TGTGCCAGCTCACCAACCGACAGGGGCGGCAATCAGCCCCAGCATTTT.